What follows is one T cell receptor (beta chain) and its context. What it binds is not known. The table came from immunoSEQ multiplex PCR; TCRdb's copy has only in-frame clones and leaves some out. The table records over 2 million clones, 90% to 95% of them present only once. CDR1 MGHRA and CDR2 YSYEKL come from the germline V gene. The V end was cut by 0 bases, the J end by 6 bases, with 14 bases between. This CDR3 region has 15 residues. This sample was taken from a study of shared clonotypes between healthy human individuals. Study results and limitations: Naive CD4 clonotypes overlapped across a handful of donors at about 5.3%. Richness estimates generally favored naive over memory subsets.

This sequence was found in a man between 18 and 29 years old in good health. The source material was naive CD4+ T cells sorted from blood. As for subset: CD45RA+ positively selected. The chain has TRBV4-1 and TRBJ1-1; D gene unclear. CDR3 sequence: CASSQELGRVAEAFF. CDR3 nucleotides: TGCGCCAGCAGCCAAGAGTTGGGCAGAGTAGCTGAAGCTTTCTTT.